Each of the 15 T cell receptor beta chains below was sequenced from the same sample in a study of blood T cell repertoires in COVID-19. The repertoire was sequenced with immunoSEQ multiplex PCR; TCRdb's copy has only in-frame clones and lacks some. The sample holds 100,000 to 120,000 clones, about 87% seen once. Sequencing was carried out using peripheral blood. These receptors were collected from a woman aged 50 to 65 with acute or convalescent COVID-19.

The V and J genes are TRBV5-4 and TRBJ1-4; perhaps TRBD1 as D (5 bases). CDR3 length: 14 residues. Germline values: CDR1 SGHNT, CDR2 YYREEE (reference sequence). Trimming took 4 bases from V and 7 from J, leaving 14 bases between them. This CDR3 is CASSSSGRSEKLFF. The DNA of the CDR3 is TGTGCCAGCAGCAGTTCAGGGCGGAGTGAAAAACTGTTTTTT.

This chain links TRBV10-1 with TRBJ1-4; 7 bases are a match to TRBD1. V lost 0 bases to trimming and J lost 8 bases; unmatched junction nucleotides: 3. CDR1 is WNHNN, CDR2 SYGVQD, per germline (reference sequence). The CDR3 runs to 14 residues. The CDR3: CASSESTGQEKLFF. CDR3 in DNA: TGCGCCAGCAGTGAGTCGACAGGGCAGGAAAAACTGTTTTTT.

The chain recombines TRBV5-1 with TRBJ1-2; weak D call: TRBD1 (5 bases). Germline assignment: CDR1 SGHRS and CDR2 YFSETQ. The CDR3 sequence is 14 residues long. Trimming removed 0 bases from V and 3 bases from J, with 9 bases in between. The CDR3 DNA sequence: TGCGCCAGCAGCTTGGGGGGCAGGGACTATGGCTACACCTTC. Translating gives CASSLGGRDYGYTF. Combining the CDR3 with reference TRBV5-1 and TRBJ1-2 gives the whole variable domain KAGVTQTPRYLIKTRGQQVTLSCSPISGHRSVSWYQQTPGQGLQFLFEYFSETQRNKGNFPGRFSGRQFSNSRSEMNVSTLELGDSALYLCASSLGGRDYGYTFGSGTRLTVV.

This clone has a handful of counts. V and J are TRBV5-4 and TRBJ1-1, with 8 bases that match TRBD1. Germline V CDR1 and CDR2: SGHNT, YYREEE (reference sequence). J gave up 3 bases and V 0 bases, and 7 bases lay outside the gene matches. This CDR3 has 16 amino acids. The CDR3 loop reads CASSLGATGVYTEAFF. CDR3 DNA: TGTGCCAGCAGCTTGGGAGCGACAGGGGTATACACTGAAGCTTTCTTT.

The rearrangement uses TRBV9 and TRBJ2-1; D uncertain. The CDR3 loop spans 13 amino acids. With 3 bases removed from V and 1 base from J, the gap between germline ends came to 5 bases. From germline, CDR1 is SGDLS and CDR2 YYNGEE. The CDR3 DNA is TGTGCCAGCAGCGACCTATCCTACAATGAGCAGTTCTTC. Translating gives CASSDLSYNEQFF.

V and J are TRBV27 and TRBJ1-1; TRBD1 matches at 7 bases. V was clipped by 6 bases and J by 1 base; unmatched bases: 17. Germline lookup yields CDR1 MNHEY and CDR2 SMNVEV (reference sequence). The CDR3 sequence is 18 residues long. This CDR3 reads CASSSLAGGNWENTEAFF. The CDR3 bases are TGTGCCAGCAGCTCTCTGGCAGGGGGAAATTGGGAGAACACTGAAGCTTTCTTT.

This CDR3 is CASSLTTNTGELFF. CDR3 bases: TGTGCCAGCAGCTTGACAACGAACACCGGGGAGCTGTTTTTT. V usage is TRBV5-5 and J usage is TRBJ2-2; no clear D. CDR3 length: 14 amino acids. CDR1 is SGHKS, CDR2 YYEKEE, per germline (reference sequence). Trimming left V 1 base short and J 0 bases short, with 4 bases between.

The rearrangement joins TRBV13 to TRBJ2-7, with D possibly TRBD2 on 7 matching bases. V lost 0 bases and J 5 bases, leaving 20 bases between the germline ends. The CDR3 spans 17 residues. The germline CDR1 and CDR2 sequences are PRHDT and FYEKMQ (reference sequence). The CDR3 nucleotides read TGTGCCAGCAGCTTAGGCCGGGGGGCCTGGCTTAGAGACGAGCAGTACTTC. Encoded protein: CASSLGRGAWLRDEQYF.

V and J are TRBV5-1 and TRBJ1-4; TRBD1 aligns across 7 bases. J gave up 8 bases and V 4 bases, and 8 bases lay outside the gene matches. The CDR3 covers 14 residues. From germline, CDR1 is SGHRS and CDR2 YFSETQ. CDR3 sequence reads: CASSPGQVEEKLFF. The DNA of the CDR3 is TGCGCCAGCAGCCCCGGACAGGTCGAGGAAAAACTGTTTTTT.

This clone was recorded at least ten times. The chain couples TRBV28 to TRBJ1-1, with D hard to call. Germline V CDR1 and CDR2: MDHEN, SYDVKM. V lost 2 bases to trimming and J lost 6 bases, with 10 bases between them. The CDR3 contains 13 residues. The CDR3 region is CASSLEVGAEAFF. The CDR3 DNA is TGTGCCAGCAGTTTAGAGGTCGGCGCTGAAGCTTTCTTT.

J is TRBJ2-1 and V is TRBV7-2, with 9 bases that match TRBD1. This CDR3 has 16 residues. From germline, CDR1 is SGHTA and CDR2 FQGNSA. V gave up 5 bases and J gave up 1 base; unmatched junction bases: 6. CDR3 residues: CASSVRQGVSYNEQFF. CDR3 DNA sequence: TGTGCCAGCAGCGTACGACAGGGGGTATCCTACAATGAGCAGTTCTTC.

This rearrangement joins TRBV7-9 to TRBJ1-6, with 9 bases fitting TRBD1. Unmatched junction bases numbered 3, after V lost 5 bases and J lost 7 bases. CDR3 length equals 14 residues. Germline V gene data show CDR1 as SEHNR and CDR2 as FQNEAQ (reference sequence). The CDR3 sequence: CASSPGQGNSPLHF. The CDR3 region has the DNA TGTGCCAGCAGCCCGGGACAGGGAAATTCACCCCTCCACTTT.

This chain uses TRBV7-2 with TRBJ2-3; 8 nucleotides agree with TRBD1. The CDR3 is 17 amino acids. Germline-derived CDR1 and CDR2 are SGHTA and FQGNSA. V lost 5 bases to trimming and J lost 7 bases; unmatched junction nucleotides: 17. The CDR3 here is CASSITGQGLSVYTQYF. The CDR3 DNA is TGTGCCAGCAGCATAACAGGACAGGGCCTCAGCGTCTATACGCAGTATTTT. Full variable domain (remainder filled in from reference TRBV7-2 and TRBJ2-3): GAGVSQSPSNKVTEKGKDVELRCDPISGHTALYWYRQSLGQGLEFLIYFQGNSAPDKSGLPSDRFSAERTGGSVSTLTIQRTQQEDSAVYLCASSITGQGLSVYTQYFGPGTRLTVL.

The sample holds one count of this clone. This sequence joins TRBV24-1 and TRBJ2-7; TRBD1 is a possible D gene (6 bases). V lost 4 bases and J lost 2, with 8 bases in between. CDR1 KGHDR and CDR2 SFDVKD come from the germline V gene. CDR3 length: 13 residues. The CDR3 nucleotides read TGTGCCACCAGTGAGCCAGGGGCCTACGAGCAGTACTTC. Amino acid sequence: CATSEPGAYEQYF.

The chain is built from TRBV5-8 and TRBJ1-1; D is ambiguous. The V and J ends lost 0 bases and 0 bases respectively, with 9 bases between them. CDR3 length equals 15 residues. Germline assignment: CDR1 SGHTS and CDR2 YDEGEE. CDR3 in DNA: TGTGCCAGCAGCTTGGGCGTTATCCTGAACACTGAAGCTTTCTTT. Translating gives CASSLGVILNTEAFF. Filled out from reference TRBV5-8 and TRBJ1-1, the complete variable domain reads EAGVTQSPTHLIKTRGQQATLRCSPISGHTSVYWYQQALGLGLQFLLWYDEGEERNRGNFPPRFSGRQFPNYSSELNVNALELEDSALYLCASSLGVILNTEAFFGQGTRLTVV.